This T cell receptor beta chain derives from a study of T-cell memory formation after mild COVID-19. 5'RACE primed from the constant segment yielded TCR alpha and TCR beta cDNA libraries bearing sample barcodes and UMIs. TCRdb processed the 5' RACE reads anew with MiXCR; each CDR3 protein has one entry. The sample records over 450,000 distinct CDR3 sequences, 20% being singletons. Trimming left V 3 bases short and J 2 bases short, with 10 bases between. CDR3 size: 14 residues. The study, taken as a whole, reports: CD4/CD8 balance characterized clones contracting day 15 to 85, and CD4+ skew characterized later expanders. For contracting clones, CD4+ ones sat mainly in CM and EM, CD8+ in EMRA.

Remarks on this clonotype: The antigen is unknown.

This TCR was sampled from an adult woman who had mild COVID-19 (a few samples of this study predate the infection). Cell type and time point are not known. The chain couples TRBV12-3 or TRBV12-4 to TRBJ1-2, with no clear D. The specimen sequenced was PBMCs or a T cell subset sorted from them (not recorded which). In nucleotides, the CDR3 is TGTGCCAGCAGTTTTCGGTCACTAAACTATGGCTACACCTTC. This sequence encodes CASSFRSLNYGYTF.